This T cell receptor (beta chain) stems from a study of blood T cell repertoires in COVID-19. Germline V gene data show CDR1 as SGHAT and CDR2 as FQNNGV. The germline V and J ends were trimmed by 1 base and 3 bases, with 10 bases remaining between them. The CDR3 covers 14 residues. In the source study's methods: Amplification with reference gene primers provided the estimates of nucleated cell counts. The method was immunoSEQ multiplex PCR; TCRdb's version includes in-frame clones alone and lacks a portion of them. V, J and clone size are those of that table, while D and trimming were read from the DNA. The sample consists of hundreds of thousands of clones, around 90% of them appearing once. Study members were between roughly 18 and 89 years old and lived in approximately 25 US regions. Self-reported history from a screening survey and questionnaire set each donor's cohort. A PCR-confirmed or clinician-diagnosed COVID-19 case had contacted exposed participants within 2 weeks of entry.

The rearrangement uses TRBV11-2 and TRBJ2-7; D is undetermined. This sequence originates from a man aged 45-60 years who had been exposed to COVID-19. Sequenced sample: PBMCs or T cells enriched from blood (not recorded which). For the CDR3, the DNA is TGTGCCAGCAGCTTAGGAGTCCCCGACTACGAGCAGTACGTC. This encodes CASSLGVPDYEQYV.